This entry is about one TCR beta chain. The antigen remains undetermined. In germline, CDR1 is SGHAT, CDR2 FQNNGV. Trimming removed 0 bases at V and 3 bases at J, with 2 bases between. The CDR3 consists of 13 residues. The planned depth of sequencing spanned 1 in 200,000 to 1 in 1 million T cells. Sequenced by immunoSEQ multiplex PCR; TCRdb stores in-frame clones only, minus some. The data show about 24,000 clones, around four fifths seen once. The entry originates in a study of cytotoxic CD8 clonotypes in ibrutinib-treated CLL. Study summary: Following a median 12 months of treatment, with a range of 6 to 36, response samples were taken. The study recorded mean values of almost 260,000 productive templates and 94,082 productive rearrangements per sample.

Findings and caveats of the study: The study found public clonotypes uncommon, contracting or stable on treatment.

The chain carries TRBV11-2 and TRBJ2-2; no reliable D call. The origin of this receptor is a human donor with chronic lymphocytic leukemia. The sample was PBMCs, taken before ibrutinib treatment. In DNA form, the CDR3 reads TGTGCCAGCAGCTTAGAGGACACCGGGGAGCTGTTTTTT. It codes for CASSLEDTGELFF.